This T cell receptor beta chain was retrieved from a study of Ad26.COV2.S vaccination and SARS-CoV-2 variants. On the study more broadly: The vaccine Ad26.COV2.S was put into the muscle once, or twice with 56 days between.

The data were produced by immunoSEQ multiplex PCR, yet TCRdb's version contains in-frame clones alone and is incomplete. The sample carries roughly 700,000 clones, more than 80% recorded once. Documented treatment: some 20 received Ad26.COV2.S at low or high dose, single or two shots; about 5 received placebo; per-sample allocation not given. Repertoires come from day 63 after the first vaccine or placebo injection. As to this clone: Its antigen is currently unknown.

Study results and limitations: From the TCR breadth and depth analyses, total T cell responses may have been underestimated.

Unmatched junction bases numbered 5, after V lost 6 bases and J lost 4 bases. Germline V gene lookup returns CDR1 MRHNA and CDR2 SNTAGT. The CDR3 is made up of 14 amino acids. The specimen comprised peripheral blood, sampled in a trial of Ad26.COV2.S vaccine versus placebo. The TCR comes from a person aged 18 to 65 who received the Ad26.COV2.S COVID-19 vaccine or a placebo. This chain joins TRBV6-4 and TRBJ2-2; 7 nucleotides match TRBD1. CDR3: CASRTGLGTGELFF. CDR3 bases: TGTGCCAGCAGGACAGGGTTAGGCACCGGGGAGCTGTTTTTT.